This note documents a single T cell receptor beta chain sequence. The sample is drawn from a study of blood T cell repertoires in COVID-19. Across the whole study: From T cells, B-cell-depleted T cells, or PBMCs came the material, which was cDNA or gDNA.

The V end lost 5 bases, the J end lost 6 bases, and 15 bases lay between the germline ends. Germline loops: CDR1 SNHLY, CDR2 FYNNEI. This CDR3 is built from 14 residues. Profiled with immunoSEQ multiplex PCR; TCRdb holds only in-frame clones, not every one. This table has approximately 50,000 clones, approximately 85% appearing once. The origin of this receptor is a human donor in a cohort sampled during active COVID-19. This chain uses TRBV2 with TRBJ2-3, with D unclear. Sequencing used peripheral blood. The CDR3 reads CASSPATAADTQYF. CDR3 DNA: TGTGCCAGCAGTCCCGCGACTGCCGCTGATACGCAGTATTTT.